Shown below are 27 T cell receptor beta chains from a single sample sequenced in a study of cytomegalovirus exposure and HLA in healthy donors. With 60 Vbeta and 13 Jbeta primers, the PCR was carried out. Some clones are missing from TCRdb's copy, which holds only in-frame ones; the method was immunoSEQ multiplex PCR. The sample carries just under 250,000 clones, roughly 80% recorded once. Sequenced input: PBMCs. These receptors all come from a woman aged 40 to 50 in good health and CMV-seropositive.

Comments on this clone: The junction departs from the called germline gene at one end, perhaps through a read error. The chain couples TRBV7-9 to TRBJ2-7, with 11 bases fitting TRBD2. The CDR3 runs to 14 residues. Looked up from germline, CDR1 is SEHNR and CDR2 is FQNEAQ (reference sequence). CDR3 residues: CASTILAGEDERYF. The CDR3 nucleotides read TGTGCCAGCACCATACTAGCGGGAGAGGACGAGCGGTACTTC.

V is TRBV19 and J is TRBJ1-2; a possible D gene is TRBD1 (5 bases). Germline V gene lookup returns CDR1 LNHDA and CDR2 SQIVND (reference sequence). Trimming took 7 bases from V and 0 from J, leaving 18 bases between them. The CDR3 spans 16 residues. CDR3 nucleotide sequence: TGTGCCAGTATTTCCCTCGGATCAGGGCCTAACTATGGCTACACCTTC. Protein product: CASISLGSGPNYGYTF.

The V gene is TRBV6-5, the J gene TRBJ2-5; D perhaps matches TRBD1 (8 bases). The V end lost 4 bases, the J end lost 4 bases, and 13 bases lay between the germline ends. Germline V lookup: CDR1 MNHEY, CDR2 SVGAGI. CDR3 length equals 14 residues. CDR3 DNA: TGTGCCAGCAGTTTGGACAGGGAGGGAGAGACCCAGTACTTC. Translated: CASSLDREGETQYF.

The V gene is TRBV7-9, the J gene TRBJ2-1; TRBD1 matches 7 bases. Looked up from germline, CDR1 is SEHNR and CDR2 is FQNEAQ (reference sequence). The length of the CDR3 is 11 residues. Germline trimming cut 6 bases from V and 10 bases from J; bases unmatched to any gene: 3. CDR3 sequence reads: CASRQGQEQFF. The CDR3 DNA reads as TGTGCCAGCAGACAGGGACAGGAGCAGTTCTTC.

A few counts support this clone. The chain couples TRBV10-2 to TRBJ1-1, with D unresolved. CDR3 size: 13 residues. Trimming stripped 8 bases from V and 1 base from J, with 11 bases between. Germline V gene sequence: CDR1 WSHSY, CDR2 SAAADI. In DNA form, the CDR3 reads TGCGCCAGCGGGTCAGGTCAGAACACTGAAGCTTTCTTT. It is translated as CASGSGQNTEAFF.

The chain links TRBV7-8 to TRBJ2-7; D is perhaps TRBD1 (6 bases). The V and J ends lost 0 bases and 4 bases respectively, with 16 bases between them. Germline loops: CDR1 SGHVS, CDR2 FQNEAQ. The CDR3 runs to 16 residues. CDR3 in amino acids: CASSLAAGAVIYEQYF. CDR3 in DNA: TGTGCCAGCAGCTTAGCAGCAGGGGCCGTAATTTACGAGCAGTACTTC.

This clone was counted once. The genes are TRBV30 and TRBJ2-1; 9 bases line up with TRBD2. The CDR3 contains 15 residues. The germline CDR1 and CDR2 sequences are GTSNPN and SVGIG (reference sequence). This CDR3 is CARSVLAGTYNEQFF. CDR3 nucleotides: TGTGCTAGAAGCGTCCTAGCGGGGACCTACAATGAGCAGTTCTTC.

CDR3: CASSPTSGSSYEQYF. In DNA form, the CDR3 reads TGTGCCAGCAGCCCTACTAGCGGGAGCTCCTACGAGCAGTACTTC. The rearrangement links TRBV5-4 to TRBJ2-7, with 11 bases identical to TRBD2. This CDR3 spans 15 amino acids. In germline, CDR1 is SGHNT, CDR2 YYREEE (reference sequence). Germline trimming cut 4 bases from V and 0 bases from J; bases unmatched to any gene: 3.

The chain has TRBV7-9 and TRBJ1-3; D gene unclear. CDR1 is SEHNR, CDR2 FQNEAQ, per germline (reference sequence). The V end lost 5 bases, the J end lost 8 bases, and 10 bases lay between the germline ends. This CDR3 region has 12 residues. The CDR3 is CASSRELDTIYF. The CDR3 DNA sequence: TGTGCCAGCAGCCGGGAACTGGACACCATATATTTT.

The rearrangement uses TRBV15 and TRBJ2-7; 10 bases align to TRBD2. Germline loops: CDR1 LNHNV, CDR2 YYDKDF (reference sequence). This CDR3 has 15 residues. The V gene end was trimmed by 1 base and the J gene end by 2 bases; junction bases not matched to a gene: 2. The CDR3 DNA reads as TGTGCCACCAGCAGAGCTAGCGGGAGTGCCTACGAGCAGTACTTC. It yields the protein CATSRASGSAYEQYF.

The V and J genes are TRBV7-3 and TRBJ2-5; 7 bases map to TRBD1. V trimming: 5 bases; J trimming: 4 bases; junction bases outside the gene matches: 4. The CDR3 runs to 13 residues. Germline lookup yields CDR1 SGHTA and CDR2 FQGTGA. The CDR3 spells CASSRQGGETQYF. DNA of the CDR3: TGTGCCAGCAGCCGACAGGGTGGAGAGACCCAGTACTTC.

This clone was found a few times. This chain joins TRBV6-1 and TRBJ2-3, with 12 bases fitting TRBD2. The CDR3 is 15 residues long. Losses at the gene ends were 5 bases for V and 4 bases for J; bases not matched to a gene: 4. CDR1 is MNHNS and CDR2 is SASEGT in the germline V gene. CDR3 region: CASSRLAGDADTQYF. CDR3 coding DNA: TGTGCCAGCAGTCGACTAGCGGGAGATGCAGATACGCAGTATTTT.

This chain joins TRBV6-5 and TRBJ1-2; TRBD1 matches at 9 bases. This CDR3 spans 16 amino acids. Germline V gene data show CDR1 as MNHEY and CDR2 as SVGAGI. V shed 2 bases and J 6 bases; nucleotides not matched to a gene: 10. The CDR3 sequence is CASSYGGTGQVDGYTF. CDR3 nucleotide sequence: TGTGCCAGCAGTTACGGAGGGACAGGGCAAGTTGATGGCTACACCTTC.

The V gene is TRBV2, the J gene TRBJ1-5; D unclear. Deletions cut 5 bases from V and 1 base from J, with 12 bases between. The germline V gene encodes CDR1 SNHLY and CDR2 FYNNEI. CDR3 size: 15 residues. CDR3 region: CASSSEGVSNQPQHF. The CDR3 DNA reads TGTGCCAGCAGTAGTGAGGGTGTGAGCAATCAGCCCCAGCATTTT.

The rearrangement uses TRBV25-1 and TRBJ2-2, with a weak D call TRBD1 (5 bases). V lost 5 bases and J lost 1, with 8 bases in between. The CDR3 is 14 residues long. The germline V gene encodes CDR1 MGHDK and CDR2 SYGVNS. This chain's CDR3 is CASSTDRNTGELFF. The CDR3 coding sequence is TGTGCCAGCAGTACCGACAGGAACACCGGGGAGCTGTTTTTT.

The count of this clone is one. CDR3 amino acids: CAWGKQREKSEQFF. In nucleotides, the CDR3 is TGTGCCTGGGGTAAGCAGCGGGAGAAGAGTGAGCAGTTCTTC. V is TRBV30 and J is TRBJ2-1; 8 nucleotides line up with TRBD2. J was trimmed by 9 bases and V by 5 bases; bases with no gene match: 12. From germline, CDR1 is GTSNPN and CDR2 SVGIG (reference sequence). The CDR3 is 14 amino acids.

This clone was seen a handful of times. As DNA, the CDR3 is TGTGCCAGCAGCCTATGGGGCGGGGCCCGAGAGACCCAGTACTTC. Its protein is CASSLWGGARETQYF. This rearrangement joins TRBV5-6 to TRBJ2-5, with D possibly being TRBD2 (6 bases). Germline CDR1 is SGHDT and CDR2 is YYEEEE. V was clipped by 4 bases and J by 4 bases, with 17 bases between them. The CDR3 has 15 amino acids.

The rearrangement joins TRBV6-1 to TRBJ2-1, with 9 bases matching TRBD1. The trim removed 6 bases at V and 5 bases at J, leaving 2 bases unmatched. The V gene's germline CDR1 is MNHNS and CDR2 SASEGT. The CDR3 has 13 residues. The CDR3 is CASSRDRDNEQFF. As DNA, the CDR3 is TGTGCCAGCAGCCGGGACAGGGACAATGAGCAGTTCTTC.

Concerning this clone itself: Other DNA sequences in this specimen translate into the identical CDR3. V and J are TRBV6-5 and TRBJ2-3, with TRBD2 matching over 10 bases. Trimming took 8 bases from V and 0 from J; bases not matched to a gene: 2. The CDR3 runs to 14 residues. Germline lookup yields CDR1 MNHEY and CDR2 SVGAGI. CDR3 sequence: CASGLAASTDTQYF. The CDR3 coding sequence is TGTGCCAGCGGACTAGCGGCTAGCACAGATACGCAGTATTTT.

This CDR3 is CASSQIRGSGSNQPQHF. In nucleotides, the CDR3 is TGCGCCAGCAGCCAGATACGGGGATCCGGGAGCAATCAGCCCCAGCATTTT. V and J are TRBV4-1 and TRBJ1-5; D uncertain. CDR3 length: 17 residues. V lost 3 bases, J lost 1 base, and 16 bases lay in between. Germline V lookup: CDR1 MGHRA, CDR2 YSYEKL.

The rearrangement links TRBV6-5 to TRBJ1-1; 8 bases align to TRBD1. The CDR3 runs to 13 residues. Unmatched junction bases numbered 5, after V lost 10 bases and J lost 1 base. CDR1 is MNHEY and CDR2 is SVGAGI in the germline V gene. CDR3 protein: CATQGVGNTEAFF. Written as DNA, the CDR3 is TGTGCCACACAGGGGGTAGGGAACACTGAAGCTTTCTTT.

The chain has TRBV7-9 and TRBJ1-6, with D unclear. V lost 2 bases and J 8 bases, leaving 16 bases between the germline ends. CDR3 length equals 16 residues. Germline V gene sequence: CDR1 SEHNR, CDR2 FQNEAQ (reference sequence). CDR3 sequence: CASSLYGFRYDSPLHF. The CDR3 nucleotides are TGTGCCAGCAGCTTATACGGGTTTAGGTATGATTCACCCCTCCACTTT.

DNA of the CDR3: TGTGCCAGCTCACAATCAAATACTGAAGCTTTCTTT. This encodes CASSQSNTEAFF. The chain employs TRBV18 and TRBJ1-1; D not certain. The CDR3 is made up of 12 amino acids. In germline, CDR1 is KGHSH, CDR2 LQKENI. Trimming pared 4 bases from V and 5 bases from J, leaving 8 bases between.

The gene calls are TRBV30 and TRBJ1-5, with TRBD1 matching over 9 bases. The germline V gene encodes CDR1 GTSNPN and CDR2 SVGIG (reference sequence). The CDR3 is made up of 14 amino acids. V dropped 1 base and J dropped 4; count of bases not matched to a gene: 2. The CDR3 DNA is TGTGCCTGGAGTGCGGACAGGGGAAATCAGCCCCAGCATTTT. As protein: CAWSADRGNQPQHF.

The chain carries TRBV4-1 and TRBJ1-1; 7 bases are shared with TRBD1. The CDR3 length is 17 residues. Germline CDR1 and CDR2: MGHRA and YSYEKL. After removal of 5 bases from V and 5 bases from J, the junction contained 17 bases not matched to a gene. CDR3 in DNA: TGCGCCAGCAGCATTGACCCGGGACAGCGGAAAGGGACTGAAGCTTTCTTT. Translated, it gives CASSIDPGQRKGTEAFF.

Only a few counts were recorded for this clone. The V and J genes are TRBV5-5 and TRBJ1-5, with TRBD1 as a possible D gene (5 bases). The V and J ends lost 3 bases and 0 bases respectively, with 13 bases between them. Per the germline V gene, CDR1 is SGHKS and CDR2 is YYEKEE (reference sequence). The CDR3 consists of 16 residues. CDR3 bases: TGTGCCAGCAGCTCGGCGGGGGGGTATAGCAATCAGCCCCAGCATTTT. It yields the protein CASSSAGGYSNQPQHF.

The V call is TRBV5-1, the J call TRBJ1-1; 9 nucleotides line up with TRBD1. The germline V gene has CDR1 SGHRS and CDR2 YFSETQ. The CDR3 runs to 15 residues. The junction had 7 bases not matched to a gene; V was cut back by 4 bases and J by 3 bases. In nucleotides, the CDR3 is TGCGCCAGCAGCCCCCGGACAGGGGAGGACACTGAAGCTTTCTTT. This translates into CASSPRTGEDTEAFF. Complete variable domain (other parts from reference TRBV5-1 and TRBJ1-1): KAGVTQTPRYLIKTRGQQVTLSCSPISGHRSVSWYQQTPGQGLQFLFEYFSETQRNKGNFPGRFSGRQFSNSRSEMNVSTLELGDSALYLCASSPRTGEDTEAFFGQGTRLTVV.